This TCR beta chain is from a study of early T cells in non-severe SARS-CoV-2 infection. TCRdb passed the 5' RACE reads through MiXCR, listing each CDR3 protein once. The sample contains tens of thousands of distinct CDR3 sequences, about 9.1% of which appear only once. The V segment lost 0 bases and the J segment 7 bases; nucleotides outside the gene matches: 4. Germline V lookup: CDR1 DFQATT, CDR2 SNEGSKA (reference sequence). The CDR3 loop spans 14 amino acids. This clonotype appeared many times. Sequenced input: whole blood. The chain links TRBV20-1 to TRBJ2-3; the match to TRBD2 covers 10 bases. The source of this sequence is an adult who was a healthcare worker with PCR-confirmed SARS-CoV-2 infection or an uninfected control (not recorded which). The CDR3 DNA reads TGCAGTGCTAGAGATAGCGGGGGGATCAATACGCAGTATTTT. It codes for CSARDSGGINTQYF.